This T cell receptor (beta chain) emerged from a study of blood T cell repertoires in COVID-19. Trimming removed 4 bases from V and 3 bases from J; junction bases left unmatched: 8. The CDR3 spans 15 residues. Germline values: CDR1 SEHNR, CDR2 FQNEAQ (reference sequence). Clones were sequenced by immunoSEQ multiplex PCR, and TCRdb holds only the in-frame ones, with some missing. The sample holds about 120,000 clones, 74% seen once. The sequencing sample was made of peripheral blood. The TCR comes from a man between 60 and 70 years old with acute or convalescent COVID-19. The chain uses TRBV7-9 and TRBJ1-1, with 7 bases lining up with TRBD1. The CDR3 protein is CASSSQGMFDTEAFF. The CDR3 nucleotides read TGTGCCAGCAGCTCACAGGGGATGTTTGACACTGAAGCTTTCTTT.